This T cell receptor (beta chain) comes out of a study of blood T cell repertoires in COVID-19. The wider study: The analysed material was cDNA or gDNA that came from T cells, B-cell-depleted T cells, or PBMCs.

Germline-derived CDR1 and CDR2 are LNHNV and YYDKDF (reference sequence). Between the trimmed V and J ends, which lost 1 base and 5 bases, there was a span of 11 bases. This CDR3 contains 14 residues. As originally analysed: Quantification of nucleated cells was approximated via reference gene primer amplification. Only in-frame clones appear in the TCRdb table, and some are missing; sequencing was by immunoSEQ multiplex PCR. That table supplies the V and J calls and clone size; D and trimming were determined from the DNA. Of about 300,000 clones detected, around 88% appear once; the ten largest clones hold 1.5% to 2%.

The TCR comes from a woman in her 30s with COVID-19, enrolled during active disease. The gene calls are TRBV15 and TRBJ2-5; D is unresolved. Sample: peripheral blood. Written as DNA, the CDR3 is TGTGCCACCAGCAGAGCTAGGTCGTCGGAGACCCAGTACTTC. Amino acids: CATSRARSSETQYF.